This T cell receptor beta chain was recovered during a study of blood T cell repertoires in COVID-19. Researchers sorted participants into cohorts using their self-reported clinical history. Libraries were prepared by immunoSEQ multiplex PCR; TCRdb keeps only in-frame clonotypes and omits some of them. Of some 150,000 clones in the sample, about 82% are singletons; the top ten hold more than 5%. Trimming shortened V by 6 bases and J by 1 base, and 9 bases separated the two germline ends. This CDR3 region has 13 residues. Germline assignment: CDR1 MNHEY and CDR2 SVGAGI. The chain has TRBV6-5 and TRBJ1-1; D not resolved. What was sequenced was PBMCs or T cells enriched from blood (not recorded which). The origin of this receptor is a woman aged 40 to 50 who had recovered from COVID-19. The CDR3 is CASRDLRNTEAFF. The CDR3 DNA reads TGTGCCAGCAGAGACTTAAGGAACACTGAAGCTTTCTTT.